The subject of this entry is one TCR beta chain. Trimming took 4 bases from V and 0 from J, leaving 7 bases between them. Germline CDR1 and CDR2: SGDLS and YYNGEE. The CDR3 covers 14 residues. Clones were read by immunoSEQ multiplex PCR, and TCRdb kept only the in-frame ones, dropping some. The sample consists of about 34,000 clones, approximately 80% of them appearing once. The record originates from a study of PD-1 blockade in mismatch repair-deficient tumors. Mismatch repair deficiency was confirmed in all patients, by PCR or immunohistochemistry. The sequencing here drew on PBMCs, taken around 6 weeks after starting pembrolizumab. The clonotype originates from an adult with mismatch repair-deficient cancer. This rearrangement joins TRBV9 to TRBJ1-4; no definite D call. CDR3 bases: TGTGCCAGCAGCCCAGTTGCAACTAATGAAAAACTGTTTTTT. Translation: CASSPVATNEKLFF.